Below, one TCR beta chain is given with its context. What it binds is not known. Sorts performed in triplicate captured 300,000 or so cells each from every CD8+ T cell subset. Naive CD8+ T cells had a CD45RO-CCR7+CD27+CD95- phenotype. 5' RACE that incorporated UMI labels was used to prepare the TRB cDNA libraries. TCRdb reprocessed the 5' RACE reads and keeps a single row for each CDR3 protein, giving no DNA. The sample has 45,000 to 65,000 distinct CDR3 sequences. The record originates from a study of CXCR3-negative and CXCR3-positive naive CD8 T cells. Study findings and constraints: Hydrophobicity of TRB CDR3s was greater in CXCR3-positive naive cells than in CXCR3-negative naive cells.

Material: naive CXCR3- CD8+ T cells from blood. Subset: CD45RO-CCR7+CD27+CD95- naive CD8+ T cells lacking CXCR3 (TNR3-). The clonotype was recovered from a human donor in good health. Some clones in this sample may be carry-over from other donors' samples.

The CDR3 reads CSARGVSSYEQYF. The rearrangement joins TRBV20-1 to TRBJ2-7; TCRdb gives TRBD1 as the D gene, but with no DNA this cannot be confirmed. Germline-derived CDR1 and CDR2 are DFQATT and SNEGSKA (reference sequence). This CDR3 region has 13 residues.